One and the same sample provided the 4 T cell receptor beta chains below, sequenced in a study of blood T cell repertoires in COVID-19. This table comes from immunoSEQ multiplex PCR, and its TCRdb copy is limited to in-frame clones, with some not included. Of around 200,000 clones listed, about 85% are singletons. The sample comprised peripheral blood. The receptor set was obtained from a woman in her 40s with COVID-19, enrolled during active disease.

This clone is a singleton in its sample. The chain combines TRBV27 with TRBJ2-7, with TRBD2 as a possible D gene (5 bases). CDR1 MNHEY and CDR2 SMNVEV come from the germline V gene (reference sequence). V shed 11 bases and J shed 3 bases, with 11 bases lying between them. The length of the CDR3 is 11 residues. Here the CDR3 DNA reads TGTGCCTCCGGACTTCTCTACGAGCAGTACTTC. This sequence encodes CASGLLYEQYF.

The chain's CDR3 is CASSQERSGGSPLHF. The CDR3 DNA sequence: TGTGCCAGCAGCCAAGAAAGGTCGGGGGGTTCACCCCTCCACTTT. The chain combines TRBV3-1 (or the pseudogene TRBV3-2) with TRBJ1-6; possibly TRBD1 for D (5 bases). With 0 bases removed from V and 9 bases from J, the gap between germline ends came to 12 bases. The V gene's germline CDR1 is LGHDT and CDR2 YNNKEL (reference sequence). This CDR3 has 15 residues.

This rearrangement joins TRBV11-1 to TRBJ2-3; 9 positions match TRBD1. This CDR3 is 17 amino acids long. J gave up 4 bases and V 0 bases, and 8 bases lay outside the gene matches. In germline, CDR1 is SGHAT, CDR2 FQDESV (reference sequence). The CDR3 loop is CASSLASGTGIADTQYF. The CDR3 DNA reads TGTGCCAGCAGCTTAGCTTCCGGGACAGGGATCGCAGATACGCAGTATTTT.

The chain has TRBV19 and TRBJ2-5, with 9 bases lining up with TRBD1. The germline CDR1 and CDR2 sequences are LNHDA and SQIVND (reference sequence). The CDR3 is made up of 14 amino acids. J lost 4 bases, V lost 4 bases, and 4 bases had no gene match. CDR3 loop: CASSNQDRGETQYF. The CDR3 DNA reads TGTGCCAGTAGTAACCAGGACAGGGGAGAGACCCAGTACTTC.